The 26 T cell receptor beta chains below all came from one sample that was sequenced in a study of monozygotic twins with inflammatory bowel disease. TCRdb reanalyzed the 5' RACE reads and collapses them to one entry per CDR3 protein, without DNA. This listing includes some 200,000 distinct CDR3 sequences. The source material was blood. The receptor set was obtained from a human donor with ulcerative colitis or Crohn's disease, or a healthy co-twin of an affected twin (not recorded which).

This chain links TRBV7-2 with TRBJ1-5. CDR3 size: 16 residues. The germline V gene encodes CDR1 SGHTA and CDR2 FQGNSA. The CDR3 here is CASSLFMVSGNQPQHF.

The genes are TRBV12-3 or TRBV12-4 and TRBJ1-6. The CDR3 contains 14 residues. The CDR3: CASSFSQVRSPLHF.

The chain has TRBV4-1 and TRBJ1-4; TCRdb gives TRBD1 as the D gene, but with no DNA this cannot be confirmed. The CDR3 consists of 17 residues. Germline V gene lookup returns CDR1 MGHRA and CDR2 YSYEKL. This chain's CDR3 is CASSPDRERSTNEKLFF.

This chain connects TRBV6-1 to TRBJ2-5; TCRdb lists TRBD2, though no DNA is available to test this call. Germline V CDR1 and CDR2: MNHNS, SASEGT. This CDR3 comprises 15 residues. The CDR3 is CARPRATTHQETQYF.

The rearrangement joins TRBV6-5 to TRBJ2-5; checking the TCRdb D call of TRBD2 is not possible without DNA. The germline CDR1 and CDR2 sequences are MNHEY and SVGAGI. The CDR3 length is 16 residues. This chain's CDR3 is CASSSGTSGAQETQYF.

V gene TRBV5-6 combines with J gene TRBJ1-4; TCRdb's D call of TRBD1 is untestable without DNA. This CDR3 spans 15 amino acids. In germline, CDR1 is SGHDT, CDR2 YYEEEE. CDR3 sequence: CASSATGRQNEKLFF.

The chain couples TRBV11-2 to TRBJ1-2; TCRdb's assignment of TRBD1 cannot be checked, as there is no DNA. The CDR3 length is 20 residues. CDR1 SGHAT and CDR2 FQNNGV come from the germline V gene. CDR3 residues: CASSSPLNPAGQGVNYGYTF.

The V gene is TRBV6-1, the J gene TRBJ1-1; TCRdb proposes TRBD1, but this gene call is untestable without DNA. The CDR3 consists of 14 residues. CDR1 is MNHNS and CDR2 is SASEGT in the germline V gene. CDR3 protein: CASSFIRADTEAFF.

The CDR3 sequence is CASSHSGTSVGEQYF. The rearrangement uses TRBV4-1 and TRBJ2-7; there is no DNA to check the TCRdb D call of TRBD2. Germline-derived CDR1 and CDR2 are MGHRA and YSYEKL. The CDR3 has 15 residues.

The gene calls are TRBV6-5 and TRBJ2-2; TCRdb's D call, TRBD2, is unchecked because there is no DNA. In germline, CDR1 is MNHEY, CDR2 SVGAGI. This CDR3 region has 16 residues. Here the CDR3 reads CASSYTLPMNTGELFF.

V usage is TRBV2 and J usage is TRBJ1-1; TCRdb's D gene call, TRBD1, goes unchecked for lack of DNA. The CDR3 is made up of 14 amino acids. Looked up from germline, CDR1 is SNHLY and CDR2 is FYNNEI. CDR3 in amino acids: CAGAMGGSLAEAFF.

The genes are TRBV5-1 and TRBJ1-1. The V gene's germline CDR1 is SGHRS and CDR2 YFSETQ. This CDR3 contains 13 residues. Here the CDR3 reads CASSPTGITEAFF.

The chain carries TRBV7-2 and TRBJ1-2; TCRdb outputs TRBD1, but without DNA this stays unchecked. The CDR3 spans 12 residues. Germline V lookup: CDR1 SGHTA, CDR2 FQGNSA. The CDR3 sequence: CASSFPGIGWTF.

The chain couples TRBV6-5 to TRBJ1-1; the D call of TRBD1 rests on TCRdb alone, since no DNA is present to check it. Germline lookup yields CDR1 MNHEY and CDR2 SVGAGI. The CDR3 consists of 14 residues. The CDR3 sequence is CASSWDGGNTEAFF.

The chain combines TRBV27 with TRBJ2-4; TCRdb's assignment of TRBD2 cannot be checked, as there is no DNA. The CDR3 extends over 14 amino acids. Germline CDR1 reads MNHEY; CDR2 reads SMNVEV (reference sequence). CDR3: CASQQGTSGTIQYF.

The rearrangement uses TRBV3-1 and TRBJ2-1; checking the TCRdb D call of TRBD2 is not possible without DNA. CDR1 and CDR2 from the germline V gene are LGHDT and YNNKEL (reference sequence). The CDR3 length is 15 residues. Here the CDR3 reads CASSAAGLPYNEQFF.

This chain links TRBV3-1 with TRBJ2-2; TCRdb's D gene call, TRBD2, goes unchecked for lack of DNA. The CDR3 is 13 amino acids. Germline CDR1 and CDR2: LGHDT and YNNKEL (reference sequence). CDR3 sequence reads: CASTSRGTGELFF. The whole variable domain, filled in from reference TRBV3-1 and TRBJ2-2, reads DTAVSQTPKYLVTQMGNDKSIKCEQNLGHDTMYWYKQDSKKFLKIMFSYNNKELIINETVPNRFSPKSPDKAHLNLHINSLELGDSAVYFCASTSRGTGELFFGEGSRLTVL.

The CDR3 sequence is CASSLEGGIQPQHF. This rearrangement joins TRBV7-9 to TRBJ1-5; TCRdb gives TRBD1 as the D gene, but with no DNA this cannot be confirmed. The germline gives CDR1 SEHNR, CDR2 FQNEAQ (reference sequence). The CDR3 extends over 14 amino acids.

V gene TRBV5-1 combines with J gene TRBJ2-7. The V gene's germline CDR1 is SGHRS and CDR2 YFSETQ. The CDR3 loop spans 14 amino acids. CDR3 region: CASSLVGRLYEQYF.

J is TRBJ1-5 and V is TRBV4-2; TCRdb names TRBD1, which stays unverified in the absence of DNA. In germline, CDR1 is LGHNA, CDR2 YNFKEQ. CDR3 length: 15 amino acids. CDR3 sequence: CASSHEGQGIQPQHF.

The chain joins TRBV9 to TRBJ2-1; the TCRdb call, TRBD2, lacks DNA for checking. The CDR3 runs 16 residues. Germline V gene lookup returns CDR1 SGDLS and CDR2 YYNGEE. The CDR3 protein is CASSLTGTSGRGEQFF.

The chain uses TRBV7-2 and TRBJ2-5. Germline lookup yields CDR1 SGHTA and CDR2 FQGNSA. The CDR3 contains 13 residues. CDR3 loop: CASSDRLGETQYF. The whole variable domain, remainder taken from reference TRBV7-2 and TRBJ2-5, is GAGVSQSPSNKVTEKGKDVELRCDPISGHTALYWYRQSLGQGLEFLIYFQGNSAPDKSGLPSDRFSAERTGGSVSTLTIQRTQQEDSAVYLCASSDRLGETQYFGPGTRLLVL.

CDR3 residues: CASSYSTQDEQFF. The chain carries TRBV6-6 and TRBJ2-1. CDR1 and CDR2 from the germline V gene are MNHNY and SVGAGI (reference sequence). The CDR3 consists of 13 residues.

The chain carries TRBV30 and TRBJ1-5; TCRdb names TRBD1, which stays unverified in the absence of DNA. Germline V gene lookup returns CDR1 GTSNPN and CDR2 SVGIG (reference sequence). The CDR3 consists of 14 residues. The CDR3 sequence is CAWSVGTLNQPQHF.

This chain joins TRBV12-3 or TRBV12-4 and TRBJ2-2; TCRdb names TRBD1, which stays unverified in the absence of DNA. CDR3 length: 15 amino acids. The CDR3 loop is CASSPGHADTGELFF.

This CDR3 is CASSLRTGSDTQYF. J is TRBJ2-3 and V is TRBV5-1; the D call of TRBD1 rests on TCRdb alone, since no DNA is present to check it. The CDR3 extends over 14 amino acids. In germline, CDR1 is SGHRS, CDR2 YFSETQ.